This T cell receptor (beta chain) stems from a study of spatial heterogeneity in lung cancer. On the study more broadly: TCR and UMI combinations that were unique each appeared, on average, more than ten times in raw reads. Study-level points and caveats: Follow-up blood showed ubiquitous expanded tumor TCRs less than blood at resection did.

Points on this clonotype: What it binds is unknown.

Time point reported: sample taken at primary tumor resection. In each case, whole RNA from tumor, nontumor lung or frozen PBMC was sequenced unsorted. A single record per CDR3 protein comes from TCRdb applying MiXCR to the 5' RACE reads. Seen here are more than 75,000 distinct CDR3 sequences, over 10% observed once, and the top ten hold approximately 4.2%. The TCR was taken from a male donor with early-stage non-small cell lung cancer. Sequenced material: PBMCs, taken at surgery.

CDR3 bases: TGCAGTGCTAGATCAACCCTCGGGCACGGGGGGGATACGCAGTATTTT. Translation: CSARSTLGHGGDTQYF. This rearrangement joins TRBV20-1 to TRBJ2-3, with 7 bases aligning to TRBD2. J gave up 6 bases and V 2 bases, and 14 bases lay outside the gene matches. The CDR3 spans 16 residues. The germline V gene has CDR1 DFQATT and CDR2 SNEGSKA (reference sequence).